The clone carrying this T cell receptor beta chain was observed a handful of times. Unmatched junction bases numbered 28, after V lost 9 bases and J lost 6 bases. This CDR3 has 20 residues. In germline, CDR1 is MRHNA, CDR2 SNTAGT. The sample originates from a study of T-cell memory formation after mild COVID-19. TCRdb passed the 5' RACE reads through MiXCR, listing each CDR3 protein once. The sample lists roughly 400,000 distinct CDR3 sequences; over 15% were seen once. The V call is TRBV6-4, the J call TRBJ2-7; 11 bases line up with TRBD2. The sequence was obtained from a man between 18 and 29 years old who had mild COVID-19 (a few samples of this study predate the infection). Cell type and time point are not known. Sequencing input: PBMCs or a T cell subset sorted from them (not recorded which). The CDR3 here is CASHELPLSGGARRDLEQYV. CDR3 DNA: TGTGCCAGTCACGAGCTCCCCCTTAGCGGGGGGGCCCGTCGGGACCTCGAGCAGTACGTC.